This TCR beta chain is from a study of blood T cell repertoires in COVID-19. Looking at the study overall: Both acute and convalescent COVID-19 samples were obtained from the United States, Italy and Spain. In each case, the material was cDNA or gDNA derived from T cells, B-cell-depleted T cells, or PBMCs.

CDR3 size: 16 residues. The authors' processing: Nucleated cell counts were estimated from reference gene primer amplification. TCRdb's table, derived via immunoSEQ multiplex PCR, lists solely in-frame clones and lacks some. V, J and clone size are taken as reported in that table, and D and trimming were inferred from the DNA itself. The data contain tens of thousands of clones, roughly 90% of them singletons. Sequences were obtained from peripheral blood. This sequence joins TRBV21-1 and TRBJ2-3; TRBD2, the table's D call, was not compared with the DNA. TRBV21-1 is a recognized pseudogene. The sequence was obtained from a male donor with acute or convalescent COVID-19. DNA for the CDR3: TGTGCCAGCAGCCCTCTACCGGGAGCAGCGGCAGATACGCAGTATTTT. As protein: CASSPLPGAAADTQYF.